Here is one TCR beta chain with its context. There is no known antigen for this receptor. No base quality information exists; no much larger clone differs at one position. Library method: the immunoSEQ multiplex PCR assay. The multiplex PCR relied on a mix of 60 forward primers for TCR Vbeta segments and 13 reverse primers for TCR Jbeta segments. The CDR3 region of rearranged TCR beta genes was amplified from genomic DNA with a multiplex PCR assay. The amplified TCR beta libraries were sequenced on the Illumina HiSeq System as 87-base-pair reads. From the authors' description of their analysis: A later analysis tallied roughly 80 million unique TCR beta chains across the 666 repertoires, and around 10 million of those chains were shared by two or more donors. To remove PCR and sequencing errors, raw reads were error-corrected and collapsed into unique sequences using a nearest-neighbor algorithm that merged closely related sequences. Alignment of CDR3 sequences to IMGT reference sequences was used to assign V, D and J gene segments. For a sequence to be retained, at least a six-nucleotide match to both a V gene segment and a J gene segment was required. A rearrangement counted as productive if the CDR3 had no stop codons and remained in frame with V and J, and every other rearrangement counted as non-productive. Following IMGT convention, CDR3 was defined as the stretch from the second conserved V-encoded cysteine to the conserved J-encoded phenylalanine. Sequences without an unambiguous match to a single V gene segment were excluded from the earlier analysis of approximately 600 of the donors. An earlier analysis of 587 of the donors classified V segments as functional when productive rearrangements were above 56.7% and as segregating when the standard deviation between donors was above 5%. A statistical classification framework was built for diagnosing cytomegalovirus status from the catalog of TCR beta chain sequences. In a later analysis, V and J genes were assigned by comparing TCR nucleotide sequences against IMGT/GENE-DB human TR gene sequences. A later analysis assigned CDR3 sequences and most-parsimonious VDJ recombination scenarios with the TCRdist pipeline. In a later analysis, every TCR beta chain was defined by the combination of its CDR3 amino acid sequence and its V-gene family, and reads without a unique V-gene family were dropped. To address suspected cross-contamination and a sequencing artifact, a later analysis removed 550 to 750 highly shared, low-generation-probability nucleotide sequences. In a later analysis, a clonal expansion index for each public chain was calculated from normalized within-repertoire ranks of inferred template counts. In a later analysis, generation probabilities were computed using a VDJ recombination model fitted to out-of-frame rearrangements, and the results were checked against IGoR. In a later analysis, hypergeometric tests were used to score TCR-TCR, TCR-HLA and TCR-CMV co-occurrence, with a repertoire-size bias correction applied to TCR pairs. False discovery rates were estimated in a later analysis by permuting HLA or CMV assignments 20 times. In a later analysis, co-occurring TCRs were grouped with DBSCAN, and TCRdist sequence similarity was added when clustering was performed within HLA-allele-positive subsets. Co-occurrence clustering excluded repertoires with fewer than 30,000 or more than 120,000 public chains, plus five with anomalous nucleotide sharing. TCRdb stores this immuneACCESS table with in-frame sequences only. Part of the clones is absent; in the studies checked, under half of the shortfall reflects unresolved V genes, and no reason is known for the rest. V and J calls and clone size are given by that table; D and trimming were obtained from the DNA. Within this sample are about 170,000 clones, with 85% of them counted one time only. The ten largest clonotypes hold 1% of the sample.

This record belongs to a study of cytomegalovirus exposure and HLA in healthy donors (dated by TCRdb to 2016 to 2017). Background on the whole study: In an earlier analysis of some 610 of the donors, 276 Gb of sequence data and 90 million to 130 million unique TCR beta sequences from about 179 million T cells were reported. A separate validation cohort of 100 to 150 different subjects was used in addition to the 666-subject first cohort. Of the roughly 400 genotyped donors, over 70% fell in the genetic ancestry cluster associated with self-reported Caucasian donors. Both class I and class II loci were covered by HLA typing, at four-digit resolution. In a later analysis, previously published TCR beta repertoires from several hundred donors were re-analyzed and high-resolution HLA genotyping was added so that TCR occurrence patterns could be studied. Genome-wide SNP genotypes for about 55% of the roughly 670 donors were used in a later genetic analysis, which treated that subset as a discovery cohort. Around 300 gigabases of sequencing data and tens of millions of unique TCR sequences were included in an early release covering about 620 HLA-typed donors. All discovery cohort repertoires had been generated using a single sequencing platform. Roughly five DR-DQ haplotypes were handled as single units for association and clustering, since linkage in the cohort was strong. The study aimed to test whether signatures of past pathogen exposure could be identified by cataloging public T cell receptors. Among about 360 genotyped donors of the cohort, an average of around 240,000 unique TCR beta nucleotide sequences were sequenced per donor, roughly 18% of them non-productive. In the later analysis, no new phenotypic data were used to find candidate immune exposures; instead, reliance was placed on TCR beta sequences and their occurrence across donors. Donor age, sex, ethnicity and CMV serostatus were compiled together with the repertoire data. The number of typed donors differed by locus: about 620-640 for A, B, C, DRB1 and DQB1; some 500 for DQA1; approximately 610 for DPA1; and some 430 for DPB1. The study combined high-throughput TCR immunosequencing, statistical association of individual TCRs with disease status, and machine learning to predict cytomegalovirus infection status. To decide whether each TCR beta V gene segment behaved as functional or pseudogenic, an earlier analysis of approximately 590 of the donors relied on high-throughput TCR beta sequencing. The study profiled the T cell repertoires of about 720 subjects by immunosequencing and related them to cytomegalovirus serostatus. Overall results and qualifications from the work: A cluster of highly shared sequence variants was judged likely to represent a technical artifact of the sequencing pipeline. Because HLA typing was unavailable for some donors at each locus, only the typed subset was used in association tests. The earlier analysis of 587 of the donors excluded around 17 rarely observed V segments, including chromosome 9 orphons, because counts were too low. Roughly uniform sequencing depth across donors was assumed in presence/absence analyses, although this assumption may not hold. Correlated functional status among segregating V segments might reflect linkage disequilibrium, but an unknown experimental factor could not be ruled out. In this cohort, only TCR beta chains were sequenced, and detectable features were limited by the absence of alpha or paired-chain data. A later genetic analysis associated a missense DCLRE1C variant with V-gene and J-gene trimming of TCR beta chains, and an independent cohort replicated the association. When HLA alleles, especially DR and DQ, strongly co-occurred, TCR associations were difficult to assign to individual alleles. In an earlier analysis of under 600 of the donors, most TCR beta V segments were observed in productive rearrangements about 87% or about 30% of the time, broadly matching IMGT annotations. While some public TCRs were present in many individuals, most TCR sequences turned up only very rarely across donors. A later analysis found that TCR association rates varied across HLA loci, with DRB1 alleles showing the most associated TCRs and HLA-C alleles the fewest. A later analysis found that HLA-associated TCR beta chains were more clonally expanded and had lower generation probabilities than equally common non-associated chains. Compared with the roughly 720-donor mean, donors in an Asian-associated ancestry cluster had fewer N-insertions in productive TCRs, according to a later genetic analysis. According to a later analysis, most CMV-associated TCR beta chains appeared to be HLA-restricted, and the HLA associations seemed to be driven largely by CMV exposure. The classifier was reported to diagnose cytomegalovirus status with high specificity and sensitivity in both the original cohort and the validation cohort. A further reported finding was that TCR beta sequences accurately predicted the HLA-A and HLA-B alleles for most subjects in the first cohort. A few of the identified cytomegalovirus-associated TCR beta chains were confirmed in vitro to be specific for cytomegalovirus antigens. The 87-base-pair reads could not distinguish some IMGT-functional V segments, including TRBV6-2 and TRBV6-3, so those segments were excluded. CMV serostatus was the only immune exposure information available for the cohort. Specific HLA alleles were associated with 15,000 to 20,000 TCR beta sequences at a false discovery rate of 0.05 in a later analysis. It was suggested by the authors that the approach could potentially be generalized to other disease states and immunological phenotypes. In a later analysis, several top co-occurrence clusters were reported to appear linked to parvovirus B19, influenza, CMV and Epstein-Barr virus. A total of 150 or so TCR beta chains were listed by the study as associated with cytomegalovirus.

In total, roughly 670 healthy bone marrow donors made up the cohort. Cohort members were all nominally healthy when sampled, although unrecorded immune exposures were likely present. The donor tested CMV seronegative, placing the donor among the 350 to 400 seronegative members of the cohort. A peripheral blood sample was provided by each donor, and peripheral blood mononuclear cells were used for TCR beta sequencing. Genomic DNA extraction from the blood cell samples was performed with the Qiagen DNeasy Blood Extraction Kit. Measured from the cysteine to the phenylalanine, the CDR3 is 13 residues long. The read is trimmed to its CDR3 DNA, 39 bases read in frame from base 1. From the germline V gene (reference sequence), CDR1 is GTSNPN and CDR2 is SVGIG. The V end loses 2 bases and the J end loses 0 bases, and a stretch of 7 bases separates them.

Sequenced input: PBMCs. The chain links TRBV30 with TRBJ1-1; the best D guess is TRBD1, with 5 bases matching. The receptor comes from a boy between 2 and 10 years old in good health and CMV-seronegative. The CDR3 has the sequence CAWSQGMNTEAFF. The bases are TGTGCCTGGAGTCAGGGTATGAACACTGAAGCTTTCTTT. Outside the CDR3, residues come from the reference TRBV30 and TRBJ1-1 proteins, so the full variable domain is: SQTIHQWPATLVQPVGSPLSLECTVEGTSNPNLYWYRQAAGRGLQLLFYSVGIGQISSEVPQNLSASRPQDRQFILSSKKLLLSDSGFYLCAWSQGMNTEAFFGQGTRLTVV.